The sequence of this TCR beta chain was determined in a study of CD8 T cells in Susac syndrome. With random hexamers, reverse transcription was performed on about 0.5 to 1 ug of RNA. The method of amplification for TCR beta CDR3 was immunoSEQ multiplex PCR, covering 54 Vbeta and 13 Jbeta. Via MiXCR, TCRdb re-called the immunoSEQ multiplex PCR reads, giving one row per CDR3 protein. The sample carries 330,000 or so distinct CDR3 sequences, around 85% recorded once. The CDR3 runs 15 residues. Trimming stripped 0 bases from V and 1 base from J, with 12 bases between. Germline CDR1 reads DFQATT; CDR2 reads SNEGSKA (reference sequence). The authors sequenced TCR beta from blood CD8+ and CD4+ T cells. The multiple sclerosis control group consisted of treatment-naive patients whose relapsing-remitting disease, which was either stable or active, fulfilled revised McDonald criteria. Negative isolation yielded CD8+ and CD4+ T cells; FACS enriched TEMRA cells.

The source of this sequence is a human donor with multiple sclerosis. Material for sequencing was CD8+ T cells from PBMCs. The chain has TRBV20-1 and TRBJ1-2, with unresolved D. The CDR3 loop is CSARDSSQFNYGYTF. CDR3 DNA sequence: TGCAGTGCTAGAGATAGCTCACAGTTTAACTATGGCTACACCTTC.